The 27 T cell receptor beta chains listed next were all sequenced from one sample in a study of T cells after yellow fever vaccination. MiXCR was run by TCRdb on the 5' RACE reads, yielding one entry per CDR3 protein. Among under 150,000 distinct CDR3 sequences, more than 6% were seen once, and the ten largest hold about 0.73%. The material was CD4+ T cells sorted from PBMCs, obtained 5 days after the yellow fever booster vaccination. These receptors came from a man aged 30 to 39 who received the YFV17D yellow fever vaccine.

This clonotype appeared many times. The V and J genes are TRBV5-1 and TRBJ1-6; TRBD1 might be the D (5 bases). CDR1 SGHRS and CDR2 YFSETQ come from the germline V gene. This CDR3 contains 16 residues. V shed 3 bases and J shed 7 bases, with 17 bases lying between them. The CDR3 loop is CASSSTSGTRNSPLHF. The CDR3 region has the DNA TGCGCCAGCAGCTCAACCTCCGGGACCCGGAATTCACCCCTCCACTTT.

The sample holds many counts of this clonotype. This chain uses TRBV27 with TRBJ2-1; D gene uncertain. Trimming took 1 base from V and 10 from J, leaving 14 bases between them. CDR3 length equals 14 residues. Germline V gene lookup returns CDR1 MNHEY and CDR2 SMNVEV (reference sequence). The CDR3 nucleotides read TGTGCCAGCAGTTTATTTGACGGTAGGACGGAGCAGTTCTTC. Translating it yields CASSLFDGRTEQFF.

This clonotype occurred a few times. The rearrangement links TRBV20-1 to TRBJ1-5, with D perhaps matching TRBD1 (5 bases). The CDR3 length is 15 residues. Trimming left V 1 base short and J 2 bases short, with 12 bases between. Germline-derived CDR1 and CDR2 are DFQATT and SNEGSKA (reference sequence). DNA for the CDR3: TGCAGTGCTAGAGTCGGAGGGACGGGCAATCAGCCCCAGCATTTT. It translates to CSARVGGTGNQPQHF.

The chain employs TRBV30 and TRBJ1-1; D perhaps matches TRBD1 (5 bases). The CDR3 loop spans 15 amino acids. V lost 6 bases, J lost 4 bases, and 21 bases lay in between. CDR1 is GTSNPN, CDR2 SVGIG, per germline (reference sequence). The CDR3 sequence: CACAPRGGSSTEAFF. The CDR3 DNA sequence: TGTGCCTGCGCTCCGCGGGGCGGGTCAAGCACTGAAGCTTTCTTT.

The chain joins TRBV11-2 to TRBJ2-1; TRBD2 aligns across 9 bases. From germline, CDR1 is SGHAT and CDR2 FQNNGV. V dropped 6 bases and J dropped 8; count of bases not matched to a gene: 11. The CDR3 length is 15 residues. The CDR3 spells CASSRRLAGVDEQFF. The CDR3 bases are TGTGCCAGCAGTCGACGATTAGCGGGAGTGGATGAGCAGTTCTTC.

Comment on this clonotype: A much larger clonotype is one base distant, so this may be a read error. This chain links TRBV6-5 with TRBJ2-1; D call uncertain. V lost 2 bases and J 15 bases, leaving 20 bases between the germline ends. Germline assignment: CDR1 MNHEY and CDR2 SVGAGI. The CDR3 consists of 14 residues. CDR3 in amino acids: CASSYGPLRKHPFF. CDR3 in DNA: TGTGCCAGCAGTTACGGCCCCCTGCGGAAGCATCCGTTCTTC.

This clonotype was seen many times. This rearrangement joins TRBV4-2 to TRBJ2-3; 13 nucleotides align to TRBD2. Per the germline V gene, CDR1 is LGHNA and CDR2 is YNFKEQ. The CDR3 is 20 amino acids. V was clipped by 0 bases and J by 5 bases; unmatched bases: 14. The CDR3 sequence: CASSQDLLRRLAGGLDTQYF. The CDR3 DNA reads TGTGCCAGCAGCCAAGATTTGTTGAGGCGACTAGCGGGAGGCCTAGATACGCAGTATTTT.

Details on this clonotype: This may stem from a read error, because a much larger clone lies one nucleotide away. The V and J genes are TRBV6-1 and TRBJ2-5; no definite D call. The CDR3 has 13 residues. Germline CDR1 MNHNS, CDR2 SASEGT. V dropped 8 bases and J dropped 1 base, with 11 bases sitting between them. CDR3 DNA: TGTGCCAGCCAACGACGGTGCCAAGAGACCCAGTACTTC. Encoded protein: CASQRRCQETQYF.

This clonotype occurred many times. The chain has TRBV20-1 and TRBJ2-7; D ambiguous. V was cut by 4 bases and J by 3 bases, with 16 bases left in between. The CDR3 loop spans 14 amino acids. In germline, CDR1 is DFQATT, CDR2 SNEGSKA (reference sequence). Written as DNA, the CDR3 is TGCAGTGCTACGAAAACTGGGTTAAGCTACGAGCAGTACTTC. It is translated as CSATKTGLSYEQYF.

This clonotype was counted at least ten times. The V call is TRBV5-1, the J call TRBJ2-7, with D perhaps TRBD2 (5 bases). This CDR3 has 15 amino acids. Deletions cut 0 bases from V and 7 bases from J, with 17 bases between. Germline-derived CDR1 and CDR2 are SGHRS and YFSETQ. The chain's CDR3 is CASSLGPPGVGEQYF. In DNA form, the CDR3 reads TGCGCCAGCAGCTTGGGGCCCCCCGGGGTGGGTGAGCAGTACTTC.

This clonotype was observed at least ten times. The chain recombines TRBV20-1 with TRBJ1-5, with a weak D call TRBD1 (5 bases). Trimming shortened V by 3 bases and J by 7 bases, and 19 bases separated the two germline ends. The germline V gene encodes CDR1 DFQATT and CDR2 SNEGSKA (reference sequence). The CDR3 runs to 15 residues. The CDR3 protein is CSARNPGTSGQPQHF. In DNA, the CDR3 is TGCAGTGCTAGGAACCCCGGGACCTCGGGGCAGCCCCAGCATTTT.

The table lists this clonotype with many counts. The genes are TRBV7-2 and TRBJ2-3; 7 nucleotides line up with TRBD2. The CDR3 extends over 15 amino acids. Germline assignment: CDR1 SGHTA and CDR2 FQGNSA. Unmatched junction bases numbered 6, after V lost 4 bases and J lost 2 bases. The CDR3: CASSSMTSSTDTQYF. In DNA form, the CDR3 reads TGTGCCAGCAGCTCCATGACTAGCTCCACAGATACGCAGTATTTT.

This clonotype was seen once. A read error is possible here, since a much larger clone lies one base away. The chain joins TRBV10-3 to TRBJ2-1; no firm D call. The CDR3 has 12 residues. The ends were cut back, 4 bases at V and 9 bases at J, with 10 bases in the middle. Per germline, CDR1 ENHRY and CDR2 SYGVKD. In nucleotides, the CDR3 is TGTGCCATCAGTGTCCCCGTGGGTGAGCAGTTCTTC. As protein: CAISVPVGEQFF.

In this sample, this clonotype turned up many times. This sequence joins TRBV7-7 and TRBJ2-1; TRBD2 matches 9 bases. V lost 5 bases, J lost 8 bases, and 13 bases stayed unmatched. CDR3 length equals 16 residues. The germline V gene has CDR1 SSHAT and CDR2 FNYEAQ (reference sequence). The CDR3 sequence: CASSRIALAGNDEQFF. The CDR3 DNA is TGTGCCAGCAGCCGGATCGCCCTAGCGGGAAATGATGAGCAGTTCTTC.

This clonotype was counted ten times or more. CDR3 residues: CASSPYKGLGRETQYF. CDR3 bases: TGTGCCAGCAGCCCGTACAAGGGCCTCGGGCGAGAGACCCAGTACTTC. The chain uses TRBV14 and TRBJ2-5; D gene unclear. Germline loops: CDR1 SGHDN, CDR2 FVKESK. Trimming removed 4 bases at V and 4 bases at J, with 19 bases between. This CDR3 comprises 16 residues.

Comments on this clonotype: A much larger clone sits a single nucleotide away, making a read error possible. V and J are TRBV28 and TRBJ2-5; TRBD2 agrees at 7 bases. The ends lost 9 bases at V and 5 bases at J; junction bases unmatched: 9. The CDR3 loop spans 13 amino acids. Looked up from germline, CDR1 is MDHEN and CDR2 is SYDVKM. CDR3 DNA sequence: TGTGCCAGTATCGGGGGAGGGCCCGAGACCCAGTACTTC. Its protein product is CASIGGGPETQYF.

This clonotype was seen many times. V and J are TRBV4-3 and TRBJ1-2, with D unresolved. The CDR3 runs to 15 residues. Germline assignment: CDR1 LGHNA and CDR2 YSLEER. V was pared by 2 bases and J by 7 bases, with 17 bases between. CDR3 protein: CASSQNDGLTGGYTF. CDR3 nucleotide sequence: TGCGCCAGCAGCCAAAACGACGGACTGACGGGTGGCTACACCTTC.

This clonotype has only a few counts. The chain couples TRBV19 to TRBJ1-1, with D possibly matching TRBD1 (5 bases). Between the trimmed V and J ends, which lost 5 bases and 0 bases, there was a span of 13 bases. The CDR3 loop spans 15 amino acids. Germline V gives CDR1 LNHDA, CDR2 SQIVND (reference sequence). The CDR3 coding sequence is TGTGCCAGTAGTCTCCAGGAGGGGATGAACACTGAAGCTTTCTTT. It encodes CASSLQEGMNTEAFF.

This clonotype showed up many times. CDR3 in amino acids: CASSLGGITDTQYF. Written as DNA, the CDR3 is TGCGCCAGCAGCTTGGGAGGCATCACAGATACGCAGTATTTT. The chain combines TRBV5-1 with TRBJ2-3; no definite D call. The ends were cut back, 0 bases at V and 2 bases at J, with 7 bases in the middle. CDR3 size: 14 residues. Looked up from germline, CDR1 is SGHRS and CDR2 is YFSETQ.

This clonotype occurred many times. The chain links TRBV15 to TRBJ2-1; tentatively, D is TRBD1 (6 bases). The V gene's germline CDR1 is LNHNV and CDR2 YYDKDF (reference sequence). The CDR3 has 15 residues. V was pared by 3 bases and J by 9 bases, with 18 bases between. The CDR3: CATSRALGGGGEQFF. The CDR3 nucleotides read TGTGCCACCAGCAGGGCCTTAGGTGGGGGCGGTGAGCAGTTCTTC. The complete variable domain, with remaining parts taken from reference TRBV15 and TRBJ2-1, reads DAMVIQNPRYQVTQFGKPVTLSCSQTLNHNVMYWYQQKSSQAPKLLFHYYDKDFNNEADTPDNFQSRRPNTSFCFLDIRSPGLGDTAMYLCATSRALGGGGEQFFGPGTRLTVL.

Ten or more counts support this clonotype. This chain connects TRBV21-1 to TRBJ2-5; the table calls TRBD2, which could not be checked here. TRBV21-1 is flagged as a pseudogene. The CDR3 has 15 amino acids. CDR3 sequence: CASSKRQGEGETQYF. The CDR3 nucleotides read TGTGCCAGCAGCAAACGGCAGGGCGAGGGAGAGACCCAGTACTTC.

In the case of this clonotype: The junction does not match germline at one end; this may be a read error. The V gene is TRBV5-1, the J gene TRBJ2-7, with 13 bases fitting TRBD2. This CDR3 spans 15 amino acids. In germline, CDR1 is SGHRS, CDR2 YFSETQ. CDR3 loop: CANSPGLAGSDEQYF. The DNA of the CDR3 is TGCGCCAACAGCCCGGGACTAGCGGGATCTGACGAGCAGTACTTC.

In its sample, this clonotype was seen many times. The J gene is TRBJ2-7, the V gene TRBV5-1; 11 bases align to TRBD2. The CDR3 is made up of 15 amino acids. CDR1 and CDR2 (germline): SGHRS, YFSETQ. V was pared by 0 bases and J by 5 bases, with 4 bases of the junction left unmatched. The CDR3 protein is CASSLDHSGRDEQYF. The CDR3 nucleotides read TGCGCCAGCAGCTTGGATCATAGCGGGAGGGACGAGCAGTACTTC.

This clonotype was seen ten or more times. J is TRBJ2-2 and V is TRBV20-1; D perhaps matches TRBD2 (5 bases). Germline V lookup: CDR1 DFQATT, CDR2 SNEGSKA (reference sequence). The length of the CDR3 is 13 residues. Between the trimmed V and J ends, which lost 7 bases and 1 base, there was a span of 10 bases. This CDR3 is CSVLSGNTGELFF. The CDR3 coding sequence is TGCAGTGTGCTGAGCGGGAACACCGGGGAGCTGTTTTTT.

The sample holds many counts of this clonotype. The chain employs TRBV14 and TRBJ2-1, with 8 bases lining up with TRBD2. Germline V gives CDR1 SGHDN, CDR2 FVKESK. Trimming cost V 1 base and J 12 bases; bases outside gene matches: 11. The CDR3 sequence is 15 residues long. CDR3 loop: CASSQVSGGPSGQFF. The CDR3 region has the DNA TGTGCCAGCAGCCAAGTGTCGGGAGGGCCTTCGGGGCAGTTCTTC.

This clonotype was recorded many times. The rearrangement joins TRBV20-1 to TRBJ2-3; TRBD2 aligns across 11 bases. Looked up from germline, CDR1 is DFQATT and CDR2 is SNEGSKA (reference sequence). The trim removed 5 bases at V and 2 bases at J, leaving 6 bases unmatched. The CDR3 covers 15 residues. CDR3 sequence (DNA): TGCAGTGCTCGAAGACTAGCGGGAAACACAGATACGCAGTATTTT. Its translation: CSARRLAGNTDTQYF.

Comment on this clonotype: A much larger clone differs by one base, so this may be a read error. This chain connects TRBV3-1 to TRBJ2-1; 10 nucleotides match TRBD2. After removal of 5 bases from V and 1 base from J, the junction contained 5 bases not matched to a gene. The germline V gene encodes CDR1 LGHDT and CDR2 YNNKEL (reference sequence). CDR3 length: 16 amino acids. The CDR3 loop reads CASSIWTSGSYNEQFF. Here the CDR3 DNA reads TGTGCCAGCAGCATATGGACTAGCGGTTCCTACAATGAGCAGTTCTTC.